The 9 T cell receptor beta chains in this list originate from one sample, sequenced in a study of T cells in Graves' hyperthyroidism and ophthalmopathy. TCR beta CDR3 regions were amplified from RNA transcripts. The HTBI primer set was used in a first-round RT-PCR of the TCR CDR3. TCRdb redid the calling of the multiplex PCR reads with MiXCR, one entry per CDR3 protein. The sample has some 490,000 distinct CDR3 sequences, about 15% seen once. The sample was blood. The receptor source for this set is a woman aged 30 to 39 with Graves' ophthalmopathy.

This clonotype came up many times. This chain links TRBV30 with TRBJ2-5; unclear D gene. Trimming took 1 base from V and 7 from J, leaving 7 bases between them. Germline CDR1 is GTSNPN and CDR2 is SVGIG (reference sequence). The CDR3 contains 11 residues. The CDR3 region has the DNA TGTGCCTGGAGTGATCAGAGGACCCAGTACTTC. It translates to CAWSDQRTQYF. Full variable domain (rest looked up from reference TRBV30 and TRBJ2-5): SQTIHQWPATLVQPVGSPLSLECTVEGTSNPNLYWYRQAAGRGLQLLFYSVGIGQISSEVPQNLSASRPQDRQFILSSKKLLLSDSGFYLCAWSDQRTQYFGPGTRLLVL.

The chain employs TRBV28 and TRBJ2-7, with TRBD2 identical over 9 bases. This CDR3 is built from 15 residues. Germline lookup yields CDR1 MDHEN and CDR2 SYDVKM. The junction had 8 bases not matched to a gene; V was cut back by 5 bases and J by 3 bases. As DNA, the CDR3 is TGTGCCAGCAGTCCTCGGGGTAGCGGGAGCTACGAGCAGTACTTC. It encodes CASSPRGSGSYEQYF. Looking up the rest from reference TRBV28 and TRBJ2-7 gives the full variable domain: DVKVTQSSRYLVKRTGEKVFLECVQDMDHENMFWYRQDPGLGLRLIYFSYDVKMKEKGDIPEGYSVSREKKERFSLILESASTNQTSMYLCASSPRGSGSYEQYFGPGTRLTVT.

The gene calls are TRBV7-2 and TRBJ2-7, with D possibly being TRBD1 (6 bases). Trimming took 1 base from V and 3 from J, leaving 13 bases between them. CDR1 is SGHTA, CDR2 FQGNSA, per germline. The CDR3 consists of 15 residues. In nucleotides, the CDR3 is TGTGCCAGCAGCTTAGAAGGGTCGACAGGCTACGAGCAGTACTTC. The encoded protein is CASSLEGSTGYEQYF.

This clonotype was counted ten times or more. The V and J genes are TRBV6-1 and TRBJ1-1, with D hard to call. This CDR3 is 14 amino acids long. V dropped 5 bases and J dropped 11 bases, with 21 bases sitting between them. The V gene's germline CDR1 is MNHNS and CDR2 SASEGT. This CDR3 reads CASSFLGTSSGAFF. The CDR3 coding sequence is TGTGCCAGCAGTTTCCTAGGCACCTCCTCTGGGGCTTTCTTT.

This clonotype occurred many times. The chain couples TRBV7-8 to TRBJ2-1; tentatively, D is TRBD2 (5 bases). This CDR3 contains 16 residues. The V end lost 5 bases, the J end lost 8 bases, and 22 bases lay between the germline ends. In germline, CDR1 is SGHVS, CDR2 FQNEAQ. This CDR3 reads CASSPRTGSRLDEQFF. The CDR3 DNA reads as TGTGCCAGCAGCCCCAGGACTGGGTCCAGATTGGATGAGCAGTTCTTC. Full variable domain (remainder filled in from reference TRBV7-8 and TRBJ2-1): GAGVSQSPRYKVAKRGQDVALRCDPISGHVSLFWYQQALGQGPEFLTYFQNEAQLDKSGLPSDRFFAERPEGSVSTLKIQRTQQEDSAVYLCASSPRTGSRLDEQFFGPGTRLTVL.

V is TRBV19 and J is TRBJ2-5; TRBD1 aligns across 7 bases. CDR1 is LNHDA and CDR2 is SQIVND in the germline V gene (reference sequence). V trimming: 4 bases; J trimming: 5 bases; junction bases outside the gene matches: 13. This CDR3 comprises 16 residues. CDR3 coding DNA: TGTGCCAGTAGTACCCCTTTAGGGGGCCCGGGGGAGACCCAGTACTTC. Residues: CASSTPLGGPGETQYF. The whole variable domain, remainder taken from reference TRBV19 and TRBJ2-5, is DGGITQSPKYLFRKEGQNVTLSCEQNLNHDAMYWYRQDPGQGLRLIYYSQIVNDFQKGDIAEGYSVSREKKESFPLTVTSAQKNPTAFYLCASSTPLGGPGETQYFGPGTRLLVL.

This clonotype was detected ten times or more. The chain joins TRBV20-1 to TRBJ2-4; D is undetermined. CDR3 length: 13 residues. V was clipped by 5 bases and J by 9 bases, with 17 bases between them. Germline V CDR1 and CDR2: DFQATT, SNEGSKA (reference sequence). CDR3 region: CSAYRPPVAIQYF. Here the CDR3 DNA reads TGCAGTGCTTACCGGCCTCCGGTGGCCATTCAGTACTTC.

This clonotype was picked up a small number of times. The chain recombines TRBV7-2 with TRBJ1-2, with TRBD1 matching over 9 bases. The CDR3 loop spans 13 amino acids. Trimming cost V 5 bases and J 8 bases; bases outside gene matches: 6. The germline CDR1 and CDR2 sequences are SGHTA and FQGNSA. For the CDR3, the DNA is TGTGCCAGCAGCCGCACAGGGGGCGAGGGCTACACCTTC. It yields the protein CASSRTGGEGYTF.

This clonotype was seen more than once but under ten times. The V and J genes are TRBV20-1 and TRBJ2-1, with D possibly being TRBD2 (6 bases). V dropped 1 base and J dropped 2 bases, with 9 bases sitting between them. Looked up from germline, CDR1 is DFQATT and CDR2 is SNEGSKA (reference sequence). This CDR3 has 14 amino acids. For the CDR3, the DNA is TGCAGTGCTAGAGCGGGAGTCACCTACAATGAGCAGTTCTTC. Protein sequence: CSARAGVTYNEQFF.